What follows describes a single T cell receptor (beta chain). Its antigen is not identified. These data come from a study of T cell responses to AZD1222 COVID-19 vaccine. Notes on the study in general: The study reported that nearly half of spike-specific TCRs target unmutated variant regions. Spike-specific TCR breadth and depth rose after two AZD1222 doses. The CD4 TCRs associated with vaccination extended across spike and predominated at 160-218 and 743-854.

The V end was cut by 8 bases, the J end by 4 bases, with 11 bases between. The CDR3 extends over 13 amino acids. Germline CDR1 and CDR2: SGHAT and FQNNGV. Libraries were prepared by immunoSEQ multiplex PCR; TCRdb keeps only in-frame clonotypes and omits some of them. This table has around 100,000 clones, over 70% appearing once. V gene TRBV11-2 combines with J gene TRBJ2-2; D may be TRBD2 (5 bases). This receptor was obtained from an adult in good health. The sample in question was peripheral blood, obtained on day 0 of AZD1222 vaccination. The CDR3 sequence is CASGWEITGELFF. CDR3 in DNA: TGTGCCAGCGGTTGGGAGATCACCGGGGAGCTGTTTTTT.